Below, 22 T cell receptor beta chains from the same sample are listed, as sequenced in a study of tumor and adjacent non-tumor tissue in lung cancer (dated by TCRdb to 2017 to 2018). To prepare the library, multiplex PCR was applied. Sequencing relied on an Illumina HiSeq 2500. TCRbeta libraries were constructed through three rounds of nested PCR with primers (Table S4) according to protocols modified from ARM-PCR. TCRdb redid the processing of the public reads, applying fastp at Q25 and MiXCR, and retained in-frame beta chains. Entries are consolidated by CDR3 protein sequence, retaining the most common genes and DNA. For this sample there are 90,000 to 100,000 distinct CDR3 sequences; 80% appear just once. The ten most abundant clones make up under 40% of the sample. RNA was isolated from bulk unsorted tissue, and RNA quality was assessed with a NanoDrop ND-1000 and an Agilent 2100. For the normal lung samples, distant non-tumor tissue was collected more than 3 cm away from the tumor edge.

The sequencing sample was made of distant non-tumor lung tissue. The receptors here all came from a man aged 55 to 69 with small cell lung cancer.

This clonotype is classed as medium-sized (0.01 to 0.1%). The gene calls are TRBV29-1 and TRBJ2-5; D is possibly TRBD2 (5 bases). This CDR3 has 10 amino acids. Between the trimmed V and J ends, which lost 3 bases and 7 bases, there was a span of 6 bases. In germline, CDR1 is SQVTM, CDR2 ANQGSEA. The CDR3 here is CSVDGGTQYF. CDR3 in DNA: TGCAGCGTTGACGGAGGGACCCAGTACTTC. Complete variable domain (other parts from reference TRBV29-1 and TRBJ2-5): SAVISQKPSRDICQRGTSLTIQCQVDSQVTMMFWYRQQPGQSLTLIATANQGSEATYESGFVIDKFPISRPNLTFSTLTVSNMSPEDSSIYLCSVDGGTQYFGPGTRLLVL.

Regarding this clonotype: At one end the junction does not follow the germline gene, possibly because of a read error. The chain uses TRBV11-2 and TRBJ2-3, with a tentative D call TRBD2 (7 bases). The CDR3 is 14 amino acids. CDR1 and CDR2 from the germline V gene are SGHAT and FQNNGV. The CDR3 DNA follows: TGTGCCTGCAGCTTAGTTCGGGGGGCAGATACGAAGTATTTT. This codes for CACSLVRGADTKYF.

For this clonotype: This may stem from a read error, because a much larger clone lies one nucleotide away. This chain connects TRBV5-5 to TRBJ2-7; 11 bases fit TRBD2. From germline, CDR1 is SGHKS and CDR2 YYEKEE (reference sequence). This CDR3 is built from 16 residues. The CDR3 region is CASSLGLAGGWYEQHF. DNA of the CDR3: TGTGCCAGCAGCTTGGGTCTAGCGGGAGGTTGGTACGAGCAGCACTTC. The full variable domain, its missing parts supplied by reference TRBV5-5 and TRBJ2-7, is DAGVTQSPTHLIKTRGQQVTLRCSPISGHKSVSWYQQVLGQGPQFIFQYYEKEERGRGNFPDRFSARQFPNYSSELNVNALLLGDSALYLCASSLGLAGGWYEQHFGPGTRLTVT.

For the CDR3, the DNA is TGTGCCAGCAGTTACCCCCAAACCCCCCCCTCTCAAAGGGAGATCAGTTCCTACGAGCAGTACGTC. This encodes CASSYPQTPPSQREISSYEQYV. This chain connects TRBV6-5 to TRBJ2-7; D perhaps matches TRBD2 (5 bases). Trimming removed 2 bases at V and 1 base at J, with 33 bases between. This CDR3 spans 22 amino acids. Germline CDR1 and CDR2: MNHEY and SVGAGI.

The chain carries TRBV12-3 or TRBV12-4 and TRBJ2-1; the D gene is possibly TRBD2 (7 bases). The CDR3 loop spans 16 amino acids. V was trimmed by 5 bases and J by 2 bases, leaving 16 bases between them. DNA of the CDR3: TGTGCCAGCAGTCCCCTTATAGGGGGGGCCTACAATGAGCAGTTCTTC. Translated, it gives CASSPLIGGAYNEQFF.

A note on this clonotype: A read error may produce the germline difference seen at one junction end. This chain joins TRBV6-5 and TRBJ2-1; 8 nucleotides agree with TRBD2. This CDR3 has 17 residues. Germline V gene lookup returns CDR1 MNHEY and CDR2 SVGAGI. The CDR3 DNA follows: TGTGCCAGCAGTTACACGATCTGGGAACTAGCGGACAATAAGCAGTTCTTC. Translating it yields CASSYTIWELADNKQFF.

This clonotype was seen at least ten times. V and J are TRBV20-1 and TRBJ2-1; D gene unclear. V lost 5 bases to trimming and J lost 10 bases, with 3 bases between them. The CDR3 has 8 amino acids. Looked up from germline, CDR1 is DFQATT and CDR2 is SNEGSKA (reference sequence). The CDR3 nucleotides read TGCAGTGCTGGGGAGCAGTTCTTC. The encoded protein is CSAGEQFF.

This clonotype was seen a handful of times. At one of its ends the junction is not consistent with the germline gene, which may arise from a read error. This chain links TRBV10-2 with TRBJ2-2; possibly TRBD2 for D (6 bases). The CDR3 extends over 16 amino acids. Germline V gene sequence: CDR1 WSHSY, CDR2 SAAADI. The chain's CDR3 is CANRGGELANTGELFF. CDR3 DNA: TGTGCCAACCGTGGAGGGGAATTAGCGAACACCGGGGAGCTGTTTTTT.

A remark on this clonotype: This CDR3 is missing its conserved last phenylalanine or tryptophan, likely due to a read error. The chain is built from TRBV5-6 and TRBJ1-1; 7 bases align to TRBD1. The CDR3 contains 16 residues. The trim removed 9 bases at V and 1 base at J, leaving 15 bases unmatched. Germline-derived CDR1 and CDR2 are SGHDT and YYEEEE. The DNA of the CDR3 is TGTGCCATCCGCTTGGCCTCCGGGACAGCGAACACTGAAGCTTTCTCT. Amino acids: CAIRLASGTANTEAFS.

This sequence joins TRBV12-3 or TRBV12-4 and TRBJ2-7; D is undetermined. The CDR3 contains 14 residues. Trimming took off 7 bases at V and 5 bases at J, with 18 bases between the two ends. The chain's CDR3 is CASTPSPRIHEQYF. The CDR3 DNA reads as TGTGCCAGCACCCCATCTCCCCGGATCCACGAGCAGTACTTC.

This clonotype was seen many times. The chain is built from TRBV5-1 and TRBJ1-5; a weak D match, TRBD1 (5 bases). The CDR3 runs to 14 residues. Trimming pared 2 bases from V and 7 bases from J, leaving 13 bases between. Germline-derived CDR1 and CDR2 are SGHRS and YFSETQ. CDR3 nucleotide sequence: TGCGCCAGCAGCTTAAGTGGCGGGACCCAGCCCCAGCATTTT. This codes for CASSLSGGTQPQHF.

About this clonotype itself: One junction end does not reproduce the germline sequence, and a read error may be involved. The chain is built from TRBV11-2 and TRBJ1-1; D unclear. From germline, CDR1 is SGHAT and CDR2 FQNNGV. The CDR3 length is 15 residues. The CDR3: CASSLGPGQNTEALF. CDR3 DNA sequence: TGTGCCAGCAGCTTAGGCCCCGGGCAGAACACTGAAGCTTTATTT.

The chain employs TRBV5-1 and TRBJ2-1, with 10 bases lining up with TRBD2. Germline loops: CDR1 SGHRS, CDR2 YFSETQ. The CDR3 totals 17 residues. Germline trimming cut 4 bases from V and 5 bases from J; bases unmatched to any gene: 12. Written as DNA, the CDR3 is TGCGCCAGCAGCCGGCAGGTTCGGACTAGCGGAGACAATGAGCAGTTCTTC. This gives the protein CASSRQVRTSGDNEQFF.

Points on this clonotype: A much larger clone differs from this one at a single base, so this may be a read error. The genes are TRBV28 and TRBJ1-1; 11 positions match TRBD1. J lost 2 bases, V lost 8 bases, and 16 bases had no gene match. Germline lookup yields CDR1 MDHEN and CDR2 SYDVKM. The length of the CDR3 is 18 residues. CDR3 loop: CASGSAGQGALFNTEAFF. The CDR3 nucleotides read TGTGCCAGCGGTTCGGCCGGACAGGGGGCCTTGTTCAACACTGAAGCTTTCTTT.

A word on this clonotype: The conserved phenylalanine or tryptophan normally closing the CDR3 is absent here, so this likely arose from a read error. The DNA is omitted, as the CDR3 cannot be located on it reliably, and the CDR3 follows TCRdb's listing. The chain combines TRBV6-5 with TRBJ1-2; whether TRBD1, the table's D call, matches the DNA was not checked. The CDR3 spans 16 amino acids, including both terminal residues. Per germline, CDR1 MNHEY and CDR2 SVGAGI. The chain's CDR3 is CASSYSLGVGDYGCTL.

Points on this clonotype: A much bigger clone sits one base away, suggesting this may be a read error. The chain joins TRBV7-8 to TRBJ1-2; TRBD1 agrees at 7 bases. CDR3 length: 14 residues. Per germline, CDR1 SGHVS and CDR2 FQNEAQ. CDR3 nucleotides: TGTGCCAGCAACTTAGCCGGACAGGCTTTTGGCTACACCTTC. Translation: CASNLAGQAFGYTF.

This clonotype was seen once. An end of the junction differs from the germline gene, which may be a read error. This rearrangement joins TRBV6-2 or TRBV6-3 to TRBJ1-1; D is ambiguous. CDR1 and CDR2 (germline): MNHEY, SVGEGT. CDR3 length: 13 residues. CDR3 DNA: TGTGCCAGCAGTTACTCTTCAAAAACTGAAGTTTTCTTT. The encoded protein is CASSYSSKTEVFF.

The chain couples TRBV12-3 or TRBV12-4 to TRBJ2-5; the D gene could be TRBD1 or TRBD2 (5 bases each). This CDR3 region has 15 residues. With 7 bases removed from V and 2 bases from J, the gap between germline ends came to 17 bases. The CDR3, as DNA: TGTGCCAGCAATCCCTATATTGGGGGACAAGAGACCCAGTACTTC. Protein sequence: CASNPYIGGQETQYF.

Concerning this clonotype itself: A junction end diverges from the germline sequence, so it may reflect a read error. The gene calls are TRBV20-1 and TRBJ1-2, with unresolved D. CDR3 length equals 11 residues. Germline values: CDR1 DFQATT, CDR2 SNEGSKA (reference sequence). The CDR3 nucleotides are TGCAGAGCTAAAATCGACAATGGCTACACGTTC. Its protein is CRAKIDNGYTF.

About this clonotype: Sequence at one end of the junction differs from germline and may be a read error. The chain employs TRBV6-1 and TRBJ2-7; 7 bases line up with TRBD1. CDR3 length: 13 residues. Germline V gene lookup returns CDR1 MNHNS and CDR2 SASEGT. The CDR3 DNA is TGTGCCAGCAGAATGGGACAGACCTACGAGGAGTACTTC. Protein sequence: CASRMGQTYEEYF.

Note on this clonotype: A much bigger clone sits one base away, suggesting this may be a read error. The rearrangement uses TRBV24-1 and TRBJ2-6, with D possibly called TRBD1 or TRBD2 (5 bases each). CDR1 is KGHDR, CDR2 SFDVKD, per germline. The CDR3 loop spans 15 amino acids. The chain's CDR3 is CATSDPLHGANVPTF. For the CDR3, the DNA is TGTGCCACCAGTGATCCACTTCACGGGGCCAACGTCCCGACTTTC.

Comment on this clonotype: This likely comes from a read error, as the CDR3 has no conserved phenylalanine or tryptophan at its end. The CDR3 DNA follows: TGTGCCAGCAGCTTAGATGTCGGAGGCTACGAACAGTACATC. It specifies CASSLDVGGYEQYI. The chain uses TRBV11-2 and TRBJ2-7, with D perhaps TRBD2 (5 bases). The CDR3 is 14 amino acids. CDR1 is SGHAT and CDR2 is FQNNGV in the germline V gene.